The 11 T cell receptor beta chains below come from one sample, sequenced in a study of cytomegalovirus exposure and HLA in healthy donors. It was with 60 Vbeta and 13 Jbeta primers that the PCR ran. Sequenced by immunoSEQ multiplex PCR; TCRdb stores in-frame clones only, minus some. This sample contains approximately 110,000 clones. The sequencing input was PBMCs. The source is a man aged 18 to 35 in good health and CMV-seronegative.

The J gene is TRBJ2-3, the V gene TRBV2; D is unclear. The germline V and J ends were trimmed by 5 bases and 1 base, with 10 bases remaining between them. This CDR3 spans 14 amino acids. The germline CDR1 and CDR2 sequences are SNHLY and FYNNEI. The CDR3 spells CASSSVVGTDTQYF. As DNA, the CDR3 is TGTGCCAGCAGTTCGGTAGTGGGCACAGATACGCAGTATTTT.

V gene TRBV5-1 combines with J gene TRBJ2-5, with D perhaps TRBD1 (6 bases). The DNA end is a closer match to TRBJ2-7, so the J assignment may be wrong. The CDR3 totals 15 residues. The germline V gene has CDR1 SGHRS and CDR2 YFSETQ. The CDR3 DNA reads TGCGCCAGCAGCTTGGAACAGGGTGGGTCCTACGAGCAGTACTTC. Translation: CASSLEQGGSYEQYF.

The rearrangement links TRBV29-1 to TRBJ2-2, with 7 bases identical to TRBD2. J lost 0 bases, V lost 5 bases, and 3 bases had no gene match. Germline CDR1 and CDR2: SQVTM and ANQGSEA. There are 14 residues in the CDR3. The CDR3 sequence is CSVLGLANTGELFF. In nucleotides, the CDR3 is TGCAGCGTTTTAGGACTAGCGAACACCGGGGAGCTGTTTTTT.

The chain is built from TRBV9 and TRBJ2-3; D remains ambiguous. V was pared by 7 bases and J by 2 bases, with 11 bases between. Looked up from germline, CDR1 is SGDLS and CDR2 is YYNGEE. The CDR3 spans 13 residues. CDR3 coding DNA: TGTGCCAGCGGCACCCATTACACAGATACGCAGTATTTT. This codes for CASGTHYTDTQYF.

The J gene is TRBJ1-5, the V gene TRBV11-2, with TRBD1 matching over 10 bases. V shed 5 bases and J 1 base; nucleotides not matched to a gene: 8. Germline assignment: CDR1 SGHAT and CDR2 FQNNGV. CDR3 length equals 17 residues. The CDR3 spells CASSPRTGGGSNQPQHF. As DNA, the CDR3 is TGTGCCAGCAGCCCCCGGACAGGGGGGGGAAGCAATCAGCCCCAGCATTTT.

This chain connects TRBV19 to TRBJ2-7, with 7 bases matching TRBD1. Germline CDR1 LNHDA, CDR2 SQIVND (reference sequence). V was pared by 5 bases and J by 3 bases, with 4 bases of the junction left unmatched. CDR3 size: 13 residues. This CDR3 is CASSFTGVYEQYF. In nucleotides, the CDR3 is TGTGCCAGTAGTTTCACAGGGGTCTACGAGCAGTACTTC.

The gene calls are TRBV7-9 and TRBJ2-7; TRBD2 aligns across 7 bases. Germline CDR1 SEHNR, CDR2 FQNEAQ (reference sequence). With V trimmed by 5 bases and J by 0 bases, 13 bases remained unmatched. The CDR3 runs 17 residues. The chain's CDR3 is CASSDKVLGGGSYEQYF. DNA of the CDR3: TGTGCCAGCAGCGACAAGGTCCTTGGCGGGGGCTCCTACGAGCAGTACTTC.

V is TRBV5-1 and J is TRBJ1-5; the match to TRBD1 covers 10 bases. CDR3 size: 16 residues. Germline V lookup: CDR1 SGHRS, CDR2 YFSETQ. Unmatched junction bases numbered 6, after V lost 4 bases and J lost 2 bases. This CDR3 is CASSPETGGGNQPQHF. DNA of the CDR3: TGCGCCAGCAGCCCAGAGACAGGGGGCGGCAATCAGCCCCAGCATTTT.

The rearrangement joins TRBV28 to TRBJ2-7; TRBD1 agrees at 9 bases. In germline, CDR1 is MDHEN, CDR2 SYDVKM. This CDR3 has 15 amino acids. V shed 5 bases and J 0 bases; nucleotides not matched to a gene: 5. The CDR3 DNA follows: TGTGCCAGCAGTACTACAGGGGGCAGCTCCTACGAGCAGTACTTC. This encodes CASSTTGGSSYEQYF.

This chain joins TRBV7-6 and TRBJ1-4; 9 nucleotides match TRBD1. The V gene's germline CDR1 is SGHVS and CDR2 FNYEAQ. Trimming took 6 bases from V and 8 from J; bases not matched to a gene: 7. This CDR3 spans 14 amino acids. CDR3 residues: CASRLGTGREKLFF. The CDR3 bases are TGTGCCAGCAGGCTCGGGACAGGGCGAGAAAAACTGTTTTTT.

The rearrangement joins TRBV9 to TRBJ2-7; tentatively, D is TRBD2 (7 bases). The CDR3 sequence is 15 residues long. Trimming pared 4 bases from V and 3 bases from J, leaving 17 bases between. Germline V lookup: CDR1 SGDLS, CDR2 YYNGEE. The CDR3 coding sequence is TGTGCCAGCAGCCTGGGGGGGCAGGGGAACTACGAGCAGTACTTC. As protein: CASSLGGQGNYEQYF.